The clone carrying this T cell receptor (beta chain) occurred a few times. The antigen is undetermined. Specified time point: patch test 3, about 24 weeks after DPC sensitization. Sample treatment: therapeutic diphenylcyclopropenone sensitization with weekly scalp DPC. TCRdb re-called the RACE reads with MiXCR, one entry per CDR3 protein. The sample lists over 100,000 distinct CDR3 sequences; about 11% were seen once. The data derive from a study of human T cells and chemical hapten exposure. The overall study: Alopecia universalis, totalis or areata was present in patients who were mostly female.

The CDR3 is made up of 15 amino acids. The germline CDR1 and CDR2 sequences are LNHNV and YYDKDF (reference sequence). Trimming took off 4 bases at V and 7 bases at J, with 17 bases between the two ends. General study findings and limits: Among TCRs, those above 1 in 1000 frequency were unaffected by DPC sensitization. Healthy individuals' immune responses may differ from those of donors, who had alopecia. Significantly more large CDR3 similarity clusters arose among expanded TCRs than among controls.

The chain employs TRBV15 and TRBJ2-1; the D gene is possibly TRBD2 (5 bases). This TCR derives from a woman aged 50 to 60 with alopecia areata. Some clones in this sample may be carry-over from other donors' samples. This sample comprised whole blood, obtained in connection with sensitization to the hapten diphenylcyclopropenone (DPC). The CDR3 nucleotides are TGTGCCACCAGCAACGAGCGGACCTGGGGAAATGAGCAGTTCTTC. It codes for CATSNERTWGNEQFF.